This paragraph covers one T cell receptor (beta chain) sequence. The junction had 2 bases not matched to a gene; V was cut back by 4 bases and J by 6 bases. The CDR3 spans 12 residues. Germline values: CDR1 SGHRS, CDR2 YFSETQ. Method: immunoSEQ multiplex PCR; TCRdb's copy keeps in-frame clones and lacks some. The data contain about 300,000 clones, roughly 90% of them singletons. This record belongs to a study of blood T cell repertoires in COVID-19. The J gene is TRBJ1-2, the V gene TRBV5-1; TRBD1 aligns across 8 bases. The sequenced material came from peripheral blood. This clonotype was sampled from a man aged 18 to 29 who had recovered from COVID-19. This CDR3 is CASSPTGDGYTF. The CDR3 region has the DNA TGCGCCAGCAGCCCGACAGGGGATGGCTACACCTTC.